This TCR beta chain was obtained from a study of early T cells in non-severe SARS-CoV-2 infection. General observations from the study: VDJdb-based matching was biased toward anti-spike CD8 responses and missed private and CD4 specificities.

The table lists this clonotype with many counts. Its specificity is unknown. The CDR3 totals 15 residues. The V end lost 1 base, the J end lost 7 bases, and 13 bases lay between the germline ends. CDR1 and CDR2 from the germline V gene are LGHNA and YSLEER. One entry per CDR3 protein, called by TCRdb with MiXCR from the 5' RACE reads. The sample contains about 49,000 distinct CDR3 sequences, approximately 10% of which appear only once. Source material: whole blood. The TCR was taken from an adult who was a healthcare worker with PCR-confirmed SARS-CoV-2 infection or an uninfected control (not recorded which). This chain uses TRBV4-3 with TRBJ1-4; perhaps TRBD1 as D (5 bases). The CDR3 protein is CASSQVRGAGEKLFF. DNA of the CDR3: TGCGCCAGCAGCCAAGTAAGAGGGGCTGGTGAAAAACTGTTTTTT.